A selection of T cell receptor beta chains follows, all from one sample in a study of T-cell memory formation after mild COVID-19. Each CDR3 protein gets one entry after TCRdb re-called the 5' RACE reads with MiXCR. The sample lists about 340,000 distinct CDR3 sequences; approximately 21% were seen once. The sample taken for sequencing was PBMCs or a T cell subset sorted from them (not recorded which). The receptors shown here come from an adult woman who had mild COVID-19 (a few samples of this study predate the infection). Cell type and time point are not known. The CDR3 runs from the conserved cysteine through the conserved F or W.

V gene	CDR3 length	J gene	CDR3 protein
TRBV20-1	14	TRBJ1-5	CSAIRQGNNQPQHF
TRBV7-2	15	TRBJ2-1	CASSPFPAGDTEQFF
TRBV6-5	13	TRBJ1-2	CASSSNSPYGYTF
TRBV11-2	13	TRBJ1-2	CASSLEPRRGYTF
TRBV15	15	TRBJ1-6	CATSTVQGASSPLHF
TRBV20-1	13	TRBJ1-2	CSARRDLDYGYTF
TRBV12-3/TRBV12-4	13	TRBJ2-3	CASRPFSTDTQYF
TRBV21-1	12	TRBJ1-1	CASSTLNTEAFF
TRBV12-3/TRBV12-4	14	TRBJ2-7	CASSLGRGLVEQYF
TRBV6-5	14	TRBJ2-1	CASGVLAPNNEQFF
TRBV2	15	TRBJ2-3	CASGTGIVGTDTQYF
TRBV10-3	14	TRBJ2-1	CAISVSGGAFEQFF
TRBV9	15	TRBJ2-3	CASSMTGRPTDTQYF
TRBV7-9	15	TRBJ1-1	CASSTFDRVDTEAFF
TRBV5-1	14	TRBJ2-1	CASSSGTGYNEQFF
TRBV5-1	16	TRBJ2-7	CASSLRSGQMSYEQYF
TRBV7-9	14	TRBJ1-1	CASSKPSQNTEAFF
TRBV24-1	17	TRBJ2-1	CATSDRGTSGLGNEQFF
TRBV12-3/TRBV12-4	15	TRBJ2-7	CASRGTLAGGYEQYF
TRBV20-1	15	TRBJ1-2	CSAKSTGTEDYGYTF
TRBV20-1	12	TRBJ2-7	CSLAGSGYEQYF
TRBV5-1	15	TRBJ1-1	CASSLRGQGTTEAFF
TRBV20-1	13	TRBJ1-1	CSASGPLNTEAFF
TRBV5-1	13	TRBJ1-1	CASSLTGSTEAFF
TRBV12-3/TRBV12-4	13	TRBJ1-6	CASSRGQGDTLHF
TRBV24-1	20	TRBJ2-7	CATSDLPLGTSGGAGKEQYF
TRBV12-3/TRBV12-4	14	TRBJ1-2	CASSPTLGDYGYTF
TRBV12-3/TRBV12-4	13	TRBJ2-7	CASRGQRSYEQYF
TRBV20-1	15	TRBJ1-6	CSARALEGDNSPLHF